A single sample gave rise to the 9 T cell receptor beta chains below, sequenced in a study of shared clonotypes between healthy human individuals. Clones were read by immunoSEQ multiplex PCR, and TCRdb kept only the in-frame ones, dropping some. Here the sample spans fewer than 650,000 clones, about 79% being singletons. The sequencing input was PBMCs. These receptors came from a woman between 40 and 55 years old in good health. Some clones in this sample may be carry-over from other donors' samples.

This sequence joins TRBV7-8 and TRBJ2-1; TRBD2 agrees at 12 bases. The length of the CDR3 is 16 residues. Unmatched junction bases numbered 0, after V lost 1 base and J lost 2 bases. Germline V lookup: CDR1 SGHVS, CDR2 FQNEAQ. The CDR3 coding sequence is TGTGCCAGCAGCTTAGGGACTAGCGGGACCTACAATGAGCAGTTCTTC. This translates into CASSLGTSGTYNEQFF. The full variable domain, its missing parts supplied by reference TRBV7-8 and TRBJ2-1, is GAGVSQSPRYKVAKRGQDVALRCDPISGHVSLFWYQQALGQGPEFLTYFQNEAQLDKSGLPSDRFFAERPEGSVSTLKIQRTQQEDSAVYLCASSLGTSGTYNEQFFGPGTRLTVL.

In its sample, this clone was seen once. Its ends do not fully match the called genes, so a read error is possible. The V call is TRBV2, the J call TRBJ2-2; TRBD2 is a possible D gene (6 bases). This CDR3 has 14 amino acids. The V gene's germline CDR1 is SNHLY and CDR2 FYNNEI. The CDR3 reads CASSKAGNTGELFF. CDR3 coding DNA: TGTGCCAGCAGTAAAGCGGGTAACACCGGGGAGCTGTTTTTT.

A note on this clone: A much larger clone is a single base away; this may be a read error. The CDR3 DNA is TGTGCCAGCAGTGGGACTAGCGTCAATGAGCAGTTCTTC. Translation gives CASSGTSVNEQFF. J is TRBJ2-1 and V is TRBV6-5; 10 bases line up with TRBD2. The V gene end was trimmed by 5 bases and the J gene end by 6 bases; junction bases not matched to a gene: 1. This CDR3 contains 13 residues. Germline values: CDR1 MNHEY, CDR2 SVGAGI.

The rearrangement uses TRBV5-1 and TRBJ2-7; 12 bases line up with TRBD1. This CDR3 has 16 residues. The ends lost 4 bases at V and 3 bases at J; junction bases unmatched: 8. Germline V gene sequence: CDR1 SGHRS, CDR2 YFSETQ. The CDR3 loop is CASSNRRDRGLYEQYF. The CDR3 region has the DNA TGCGCCAGCAGCAACCGCCGGGACAGGGGGCTCTACGAGCAGTACTTC.

This rearrangement joins TRBV5-1 to TRBJ1-1; D is undetermined. This CDR3 has 15 amino acids. The V end lost 0 bases, the J end lost 3 bases, and 12 bases lay between the germline ends. The V gene's germline CDR1 is SGHRS and CDR2 YFSETQ. CDR3 DNA: TGCGCCAGCAGCTTGGCGGGATACCCGCACACTGAAGCTTTCTTT. Residues: CASSLAGYPHTEAFF.

This clone was picked up many times. The J gene is TRBJ2-2, the V gene TRBV7-2; 11 bases are a match to TRBD2. The CDR3 is 15 amino acids. Germline loops: CDR1 SGHTA, CDR2 FQGNSA. V lost 3 bases to trimming and J lost 5 bases; unmatched junction nucleotides: 2. CDR3 coding DNA: TGTGCCAGCAGCTTTAGACTAGCGGGGACCGGGGAGCTGTTTTTT. It is translated as CASSFRLAGTGELFF.

DNA of the CDR3: TGTGCCAGCGAGGGGCGGGGGACAGATACGCAGTATTTT. This sequence encodes CASEGRGTDTQYF. V and J are TRBV27 and TRBJ2-3; 7 nucleotides agree with TRBD2. Germline lookup yields CDR1 MNHEY and CDR2 SMNVEV (reference sequence). The CDR3 loop spans 13 amino acids. Trimming removed 8 bases from V and 3 bases from J; junction bases left unmatched: 5.

This clone was counted a few times. The J gene is TRBJ2-2, the V gene TRBV29-1; 8 positions agree with TRBD1. Germline assignment: CDR1 SQVTM and CDR2 ANQGSEA. This CDR3 comprises 14 residues. V was pared by 1 base and J by 7 bases, with 5 bases of the junction left unmatched. CDR3 DNA: TGCAGCGTTGAAGGGACAGGGATGGGCGGGGAGCTGTTTTTT. As protein: CSVEGTGMGGELFF.

The chain carries TRBV5-6 and TRBJ2-6; no definite D call. The CDR3 runs 16 residues. Per germline, CDR1 SGHDT and CDR2 YYEEEE. V was trimmed by 5 bases and J by 0 bases, leaving 12 bases between them. As DNA, the CDR3 is TGTGCCAGCAGTCCCAAGGGCAGCTCTGGGGCCAACGTCCTGACTTTC. It encodes CASSPKGSSGANVLTF.